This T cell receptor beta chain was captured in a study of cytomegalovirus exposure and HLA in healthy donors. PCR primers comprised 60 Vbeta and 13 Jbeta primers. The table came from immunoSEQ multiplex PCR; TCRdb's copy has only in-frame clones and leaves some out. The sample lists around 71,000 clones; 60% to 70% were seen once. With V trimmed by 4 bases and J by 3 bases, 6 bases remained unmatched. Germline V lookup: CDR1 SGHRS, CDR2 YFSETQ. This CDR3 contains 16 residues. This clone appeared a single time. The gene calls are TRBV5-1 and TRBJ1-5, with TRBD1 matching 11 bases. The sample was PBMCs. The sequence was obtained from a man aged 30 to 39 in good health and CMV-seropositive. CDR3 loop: CASSEGTGGSNQPQHF. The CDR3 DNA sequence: TGCGCCAGCAGCGAAGGGACAGGGGGGTCCAATCAGCCCCAGCATTTT.